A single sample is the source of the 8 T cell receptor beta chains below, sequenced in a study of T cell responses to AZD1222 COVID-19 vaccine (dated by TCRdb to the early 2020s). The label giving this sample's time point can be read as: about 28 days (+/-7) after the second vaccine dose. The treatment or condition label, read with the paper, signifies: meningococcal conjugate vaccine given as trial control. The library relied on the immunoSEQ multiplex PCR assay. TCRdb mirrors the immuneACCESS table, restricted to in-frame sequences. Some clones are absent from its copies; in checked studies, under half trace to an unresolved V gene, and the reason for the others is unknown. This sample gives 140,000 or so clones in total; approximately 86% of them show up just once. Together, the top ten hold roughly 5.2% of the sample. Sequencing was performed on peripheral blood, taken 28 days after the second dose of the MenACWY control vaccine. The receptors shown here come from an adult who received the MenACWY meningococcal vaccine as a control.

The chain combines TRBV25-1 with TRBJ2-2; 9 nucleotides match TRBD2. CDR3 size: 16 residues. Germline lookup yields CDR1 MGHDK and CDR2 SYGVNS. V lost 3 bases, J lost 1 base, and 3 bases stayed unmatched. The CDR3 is CASSDFSGGNTGELFF. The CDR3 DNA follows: TGTGCCAGCAGTGATTTTAGCGGGGGGAACACCGGGGAGCTGTTTTTT.

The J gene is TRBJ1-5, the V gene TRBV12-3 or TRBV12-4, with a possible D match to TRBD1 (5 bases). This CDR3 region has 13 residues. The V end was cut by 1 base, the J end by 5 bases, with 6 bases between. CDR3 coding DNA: TGTGCCAGCAGTTTAGGGGGGGATCAGCCCCAGCATTTT. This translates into CASSLGGDQPQHF.

The CDR3 spells CASSGMSRVGYTF. DNA of the CDR3: TGTGCCAGCAGTGGCATGTCGAGGGTTGGCTACACCTTC. The V and J genes are TRBV2 and TRBJ1-2; D remains ambiguous. CDR1 and CDR2 (germline): SNHLY, FYNNEI. This CDR3 has 13 amino acids. Trimming took 4 bases from V and 7 from J, leaving 13 bases between them.

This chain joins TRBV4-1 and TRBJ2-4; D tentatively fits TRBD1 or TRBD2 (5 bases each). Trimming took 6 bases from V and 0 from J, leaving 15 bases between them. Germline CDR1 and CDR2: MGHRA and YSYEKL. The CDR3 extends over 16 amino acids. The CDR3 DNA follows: TGCGCCAGCAGTCCGGGGCAGCCCCTAGCCAAAAACATTCAGTACTTC. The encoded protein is CASSPGQPLAKNIQYF.

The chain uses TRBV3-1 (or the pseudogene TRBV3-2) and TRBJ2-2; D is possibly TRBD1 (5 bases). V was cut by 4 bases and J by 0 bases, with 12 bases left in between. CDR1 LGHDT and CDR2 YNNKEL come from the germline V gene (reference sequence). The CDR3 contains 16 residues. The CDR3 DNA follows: TGTGCCAGCAGCCCCCGACAGCTAACGAACACCGGGGAGCTGTTTTTT. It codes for CASSPRQLTNTGELFF.

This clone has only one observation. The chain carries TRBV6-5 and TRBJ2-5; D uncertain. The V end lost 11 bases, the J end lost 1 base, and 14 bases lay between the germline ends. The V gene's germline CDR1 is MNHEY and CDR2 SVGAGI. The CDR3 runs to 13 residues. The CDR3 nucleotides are TGTGCCGGGCCGTTAGTATCCCAAGAGACCCAGTACTTC. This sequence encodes CAGPLVSQETQYF.

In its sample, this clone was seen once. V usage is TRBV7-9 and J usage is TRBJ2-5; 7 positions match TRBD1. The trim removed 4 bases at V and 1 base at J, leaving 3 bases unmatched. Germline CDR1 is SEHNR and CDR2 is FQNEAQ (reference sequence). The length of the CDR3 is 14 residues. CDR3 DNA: TGTGCCAGCAGCTCTGGGACAGCCCAAGAGACCCAGTACTTC. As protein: CASSSGTAQETQYF.

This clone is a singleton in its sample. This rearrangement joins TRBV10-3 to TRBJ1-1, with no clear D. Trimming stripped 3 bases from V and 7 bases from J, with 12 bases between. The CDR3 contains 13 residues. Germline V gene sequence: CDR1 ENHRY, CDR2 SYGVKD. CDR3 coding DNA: TGTGCCATCAGTGACGGTATGGCAGATGAAGCTTTCTTT. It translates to CAISDGMADEAFF.